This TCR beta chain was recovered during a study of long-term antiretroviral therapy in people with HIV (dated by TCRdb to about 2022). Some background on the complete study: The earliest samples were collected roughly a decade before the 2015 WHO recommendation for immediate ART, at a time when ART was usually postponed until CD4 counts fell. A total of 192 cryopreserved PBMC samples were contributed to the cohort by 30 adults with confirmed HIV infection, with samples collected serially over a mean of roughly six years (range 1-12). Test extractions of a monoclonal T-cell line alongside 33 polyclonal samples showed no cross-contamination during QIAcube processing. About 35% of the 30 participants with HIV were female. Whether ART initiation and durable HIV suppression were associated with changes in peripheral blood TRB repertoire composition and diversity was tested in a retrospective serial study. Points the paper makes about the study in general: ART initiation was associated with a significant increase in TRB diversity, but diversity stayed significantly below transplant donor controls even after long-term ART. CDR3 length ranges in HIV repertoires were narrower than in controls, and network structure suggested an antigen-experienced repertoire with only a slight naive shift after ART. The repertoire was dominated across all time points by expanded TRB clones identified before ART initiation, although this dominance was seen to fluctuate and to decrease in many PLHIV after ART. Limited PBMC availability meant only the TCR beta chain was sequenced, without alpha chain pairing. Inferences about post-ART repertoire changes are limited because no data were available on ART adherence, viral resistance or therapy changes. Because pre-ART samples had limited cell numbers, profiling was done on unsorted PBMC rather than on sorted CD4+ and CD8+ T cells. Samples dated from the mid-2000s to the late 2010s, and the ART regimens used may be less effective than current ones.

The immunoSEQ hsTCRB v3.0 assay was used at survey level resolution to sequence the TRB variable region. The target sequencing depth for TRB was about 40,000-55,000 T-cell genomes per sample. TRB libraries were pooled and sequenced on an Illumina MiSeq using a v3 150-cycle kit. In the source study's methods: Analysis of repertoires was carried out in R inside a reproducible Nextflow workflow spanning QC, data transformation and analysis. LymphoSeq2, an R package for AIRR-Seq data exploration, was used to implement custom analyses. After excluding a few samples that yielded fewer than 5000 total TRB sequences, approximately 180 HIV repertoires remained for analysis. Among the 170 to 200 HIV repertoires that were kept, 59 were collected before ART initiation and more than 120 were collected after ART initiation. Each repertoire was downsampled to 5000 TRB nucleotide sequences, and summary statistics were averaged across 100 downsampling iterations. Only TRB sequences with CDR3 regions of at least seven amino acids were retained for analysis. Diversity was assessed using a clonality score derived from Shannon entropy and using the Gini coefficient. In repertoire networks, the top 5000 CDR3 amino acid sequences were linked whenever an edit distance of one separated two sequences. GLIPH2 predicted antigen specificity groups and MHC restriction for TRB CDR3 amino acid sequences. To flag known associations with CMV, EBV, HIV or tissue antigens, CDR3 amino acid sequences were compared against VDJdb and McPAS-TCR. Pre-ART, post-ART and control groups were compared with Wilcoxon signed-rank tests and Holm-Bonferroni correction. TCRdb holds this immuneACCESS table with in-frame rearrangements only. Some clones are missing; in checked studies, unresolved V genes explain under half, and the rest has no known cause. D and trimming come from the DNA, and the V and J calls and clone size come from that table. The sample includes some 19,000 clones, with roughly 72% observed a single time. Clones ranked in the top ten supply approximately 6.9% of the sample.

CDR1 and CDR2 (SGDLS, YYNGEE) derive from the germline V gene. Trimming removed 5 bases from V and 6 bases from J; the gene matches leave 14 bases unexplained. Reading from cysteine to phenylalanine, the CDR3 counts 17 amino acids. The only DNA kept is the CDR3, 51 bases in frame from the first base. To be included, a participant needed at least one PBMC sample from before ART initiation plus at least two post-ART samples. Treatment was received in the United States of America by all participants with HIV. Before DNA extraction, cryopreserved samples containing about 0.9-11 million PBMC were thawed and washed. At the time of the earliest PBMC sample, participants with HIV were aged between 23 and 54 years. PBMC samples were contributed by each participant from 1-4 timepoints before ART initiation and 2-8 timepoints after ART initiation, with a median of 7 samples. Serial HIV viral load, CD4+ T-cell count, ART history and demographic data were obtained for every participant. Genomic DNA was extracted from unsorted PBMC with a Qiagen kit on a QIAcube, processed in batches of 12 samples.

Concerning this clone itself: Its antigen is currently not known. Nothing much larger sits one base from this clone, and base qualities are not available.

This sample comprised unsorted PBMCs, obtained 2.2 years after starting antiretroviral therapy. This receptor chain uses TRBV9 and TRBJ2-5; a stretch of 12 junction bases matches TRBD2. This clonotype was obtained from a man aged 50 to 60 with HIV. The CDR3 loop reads CASSSGLAGGAGQTQYF. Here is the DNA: TGTGCCAGCAGTTCGGGACTAGCGGGCGGGGCAGGGCAGACCCAGTACTTC.